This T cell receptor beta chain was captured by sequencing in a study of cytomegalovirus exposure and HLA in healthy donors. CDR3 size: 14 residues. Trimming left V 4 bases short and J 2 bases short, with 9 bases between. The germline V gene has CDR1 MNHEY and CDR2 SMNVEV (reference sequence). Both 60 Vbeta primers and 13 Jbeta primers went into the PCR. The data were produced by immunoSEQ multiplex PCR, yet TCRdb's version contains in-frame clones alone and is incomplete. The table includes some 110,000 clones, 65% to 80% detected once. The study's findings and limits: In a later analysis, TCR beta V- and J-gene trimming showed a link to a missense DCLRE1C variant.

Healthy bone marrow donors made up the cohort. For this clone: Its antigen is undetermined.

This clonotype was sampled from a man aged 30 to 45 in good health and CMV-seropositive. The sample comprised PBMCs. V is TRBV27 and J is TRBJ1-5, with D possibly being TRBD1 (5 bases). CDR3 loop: CASSSVTGNQPQHF. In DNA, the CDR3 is TGTGCCAGCAGTTCAGTGACAGGCAATCAGCCCCAGCATTTT.